The 13 T cell receptor beta chains given below trace back to one sample, sequenced in a study of T cells in Graves' hyperthyroidism and ophthalmopathy. RNA transcripts yielded amplified TCR beta CDR3 regions. A set of HTBI primers served as the primers for a first-round RT-PCR of the TCR CDR3. TCRdb reanalysed the multiplex PCR reads using MiXCR and keeps one entry per CDR3 protein. The sample lists about 420,000 distinct CDR3 sequences; around 14% were seen once. Sequences were obtained from blood. The receptors originated from a woman under 30 with Graves' hyperthyroidism.

This clonotype was recorded many times. The gene calls are TRBV3-1 and TRBJ1-6; a possible D gene is TRBD1 (5 bases). V was trimmed by 0 bases and J by 7 bases, leaving 13 bases between them. The CDR3 spans 16 residues. Germline V gene sequence: CDR1 LGHDT, CDR2 YNNKEL (reference sequence). The CDR3 sequence is CASSQDTGLGNSPLHF. DNA of the CDR3: TGTGCCAGCAGCCAAGACACGGGACTCGGCAATTCACCCCTCCACTTT.

This clonotype was observed a few times. The J gene is TRBJ1-5, the V gene TRBV28; 8 nucleotides line up with TRBD1. Looked up from germline, CDR1 is MDHEN and CDR2 is SYDVKM. Trimming removed 8 bases from V and 9 bases from J; junction bases left unmatched: 15. The CDR3 spans 15 residues. DNA of the CDR3: TGTGCCAGCGGTCCCCAGGACAGGGAGGAGTCGCCCCAGCATTTT. It translates to CASGPQDREESPQHF.

A word on this clonotype: Germline is not matched at one junction end, which may reflect a read error. This chain joins TRBV12-3 or TRBV12-4 and TRBJ1-3; 8 bases fit TRBD1. This CDR3 has 14 residues. CDR3 DNA: TGTGCCAGCAGGCGGACAGGGAAGGTCTACACCGTATATTTT. It encodes CASRRTGKVYTVYF.

This clonotype was counted ten times or more. This chain uses TRBV12-3 or TRBV12-4 with TRBJ1-2; the D gene is possibly TRBD1 (5 bases). Trimming removed 1 base from V and 3 bases from J, with 9 bases in between. The CDR3 covers 14 residues. CDR3: CASSLEGLDYGYTF. The CDR3 DNA reads TGTGCCAGCAGTTTAGAGGGACTGGACTATGGCTACACCTTC.

J is TRBJ2-3 and V is TRBV6-1; 13 bases are a match to TRBD2. V dropped 6 bases and J dropped 6; count of bases not matched to a gene: 6. Per the germline V gene, CDR1 is MNHNS and CDR2 is SASEGT. The CDR3 length is 15 residues. The chain's CDR3 is CASSQGLAGLDTQYF. CDR3 nucleotides: TGTGCCAGCAGCCAGGGACTAGCGGGGCTTGATACGCAGTATTTT.

This clonotype has only a few counts. Here the CDR3 reads CASSPVRTGELFF. CDR3 coding DNA: TGTGCCAGCAGCCCCGTCCGCACCGGGGAGCTGTTTTTT. The V call is TRBV7-3, the J call TRBJ2-2; D is undetermined. The CDR3 covers 13 residues. Germline V gene sequence: CDR1 SGHTA, CDR2 FQGTGA. V shed 5 bases and J shed 4 bases, with 8 bases lying between them.

This clonotype was counted many times. This CDR3 reads CASQSGGADTQYF. Written as DNA, the CDR3 is TGTGCCAGCCAATCCGGAGGGGCAGATACGCAGTATTTT. V is TRBV27 and J is TRBJ2-3, with D possibly being TRBD2 (6 bases). Looked up from germline, CDR1 is MNHEY and CDR2 is SMNVEV (reference sequence). The CDR3 has 13 residues. V was pared by 8 bases and J by 4 bases, with 13 bases between.

The rearrangement uses TRBV11-3 and TRBJ2-3, with TRBD2 matching over 10 bases. Germline assignment: CDR1 SGHNT and CDR2 YENEEA. This CDR3 comprises 16 residues. Trimming took 5 bases from V and 1 from J; bases not matched to a gene: 6. CDR3 protein: CASSRRSGRGTDTQYF. The CDR3 nucleotides are TGTGCCAGCAGCCGACGGAGCGGGAGGGGCACAGATACGCAGTATTTT.

The chain recombines TRBV5-6 with TRBJ2-1; TRBD2 aligns across 8 bases. V dropped 4 bases and J dropped 8; count of bases not matched to a gene: 8. The CDR3 consists of 14 residues. Germline V lookup: CDR1 SGHDT, CDR2 YYEEEE. CDR3 sequence reads: CASSGIAGTYEQFF. CDR3 coding DNA: TGTGCCAGCAGCGGGATAGCGGGGACTTATGAGCAGTTCTTC.

J is TRBJ1-1 and V is TRBV9, with 12 bases that match TRBD1. The CDR3 runs 22 residues. CDR1 SGDLS and CDR2 YYNGEE come from the germline V gene. With 0 bases clipped from V and 4 bases from J, the junction kept 22 bases outside the gene matches. CDR3 nucleotide sequence: TGTGCCAGCAGCGTAGCTACTATGACGGGGACAGGGGGCTCCAGAGGGGCCACTGAAGCTTTCTTT. It is translated as CASSVATMTGTGGSRGATEAFF.

This clonotype was recorded many times. This chain connects TRBV12-3 or TRBV12-4 to TRBJ1-1; 7 positions match TRBD1. The CDR3 contains 14 residues. The trim removed 5 bases at V and 5 bases at J, leaving 8 bases unmatched. In DNA, the CDR3 is TGTGCCAGCAGTCTGCAGGGGGTTGGGACTGAAGCTTTCTTT. Translation gives CASSLQGVGTEAFF.

The genes are TRBV15 and TRBJ2-2; D not certain. Germline V gives CDR1 LNHNV, CDR2 YYDKDF (reference sequence). The CDR3 sequence is 12 residues long. V was cut by 9 bases and J by 6 bases, with 11 bases left in between. The CDR3 DNA follows: TGTGCCACGGCCGCGAGGCCCGGGGAGCTGTTTTTT. Protein product: CATAARPGELFF.

The CDR3 bases are TGTGCCAGCAGCAAAGAGGGGTTCGCCGGGGAGCTGTTTTTT. Translating gives CASSKEGFAGELFF. This chain uses TRBV7-2 with TRBJ2-2; TRBD1 or TRBD2 may be the D gene (5 bases each). V was pared by 5 bases and J by 6 bases, with 13 bases between. From germline, CDR1 is SGHTA and CDR2 FQGNSA. The CDR3 runs to 14 residues. The full variable domain, in which reference TRBV7-2 and TRBJ2-2 provide the parts outside the CDR3, is GAGVSQSPSNKVTEKGKDVELRCDPISGHTALYWYRQSLGQGLEFLIYFQGNSAPDKSGLPSDRFSAERTGGSVSTLTIQRTQQEDSAVYLCASSKEGFAGELFFGEGSRLTVL.